What follows are 10 T cell receptor beta chains derived from one specimen sequenced in a study of T cell repertoires in cytomegalovirus infection. TCRdb fed the reads into MiXCR, producing one record per CDR3 protein. The repertoire includes fewer than 550,000 distinct CDR3 sequences, approximately 30% of them detected once, and approximately 15% sits in the top ten. Sequenced sample: PBMCs. These receptors all stem from a human donor in good health (CMV status not recorded). Some clones in this sample may be carry-over from other donors' samples.

About this clonotype itself: A clone one base away is much larger, so this may be a read error. This chain links TRBV7-2 with TRBJ2-2, with D maybe TRBD1 (6 bases). Germline-derived CDR1 and CDR2 are SGHTA and FQGNSA. This CDR3 has 15 amino acids. CDR3 DNA sequence: TGTGACAGCAGCTTAGGTGTGGGGGCGCAGGGGGAGCTGTTTTTT. This gives the protein CDSSLGVGAQGELFF.

A few counts support this clonotype. The V gene is TRBV4-3, the J gene TRBJ1-6; 8 nucleotides agree with TRBD1. Germline CDR1 LGHNA, CDR2 YSLEER. V lost 8 bases, J lost 11 bases, and 17 bases stayed unmatched. There are 16 residues in the CDR3. The CDR3 DNA follows: TGCGCCAGCCAAGGACAGGGAGGGGTTGGAACGACACCCCTCCACTTT. Its protein product is CASQGQGGVGTTPLHF.

This clonotype occurred a few times. The chain is built from TRBV28 and TRBJ1-5, with a possible D match to TRBD1 (6 bases). Germline V gives CDR1 MDHEN, CDR2 SYDVKM. The CDR3 loop spans 12 amino acids. V gave up 10 bases and J gave up 7 bases, with 14 bases separating them. The CDR3 nucleotides read TGTGCCACCAGGGGCGGCCCCCAGCCCCAGCATTTT. It specifies CATRGGPQPQHF.

Turning to this clonotype: Because it lacks the conserved phenylalanine or tryptophan at the end, this CDR3 is likely a read error. J is TRBJ2-3 and V is TRBV7-2; D is perhaps TRBD2 (6 bases). Germline V gene data show CDR1 as SGHTA and CDR2 as FQGNSA. The CDR3 is made up of 13 amino acids. The CDR3 reads CASSRGVTATQYL. The CDR3 DNA is TGTGCCAGCTCGCGGGGCGTAACAGCTACGCAGTATTTG.

This clonotype was counted many times. The V call is TRBV7-2, the J call TRBJ2-7; TRBD1 aligns across 9 bases. V lost 2 bases and J lost 3; bases outside the gene matches: 5. The germline CDR1 and CDR2 sequences are SGHTA and FQGNSA. This CDR3 has 15 amino acids. The CDR3 loop reads CASSLFGTGYYEQYF. CDR3 sequence (DNA): TGTGCCAGCAGCTTATTCGGGACAGGGTACTACGAGCAGTACTTC.

About this clonotype itself: This may be a read error: a much more frequent sequence differs by one nucleotide. The chain recombines TRBV7-6 with TRBJ2-2, with no clear D. The CDR3 covers 16 residues. V was clipped by 3 bases and J by 3 bases, with 14 bases between them. Germline lookup yields CDR1 SGHVS and CDR2 FNYEAQ. CDR3 sequence (DNA): TGTGCCAGCAGCTTCGGTTTGGGTCTGTACACCGGGGAGCTGTTTTTT. Its protein product is CASSFGLGLYTGELFF.

The CDR3 is CASSPSGLAVYNEQFF. DNA of the CDR3: TGTGCCAGCAGTCCCTCGGGACTAGCGGTCTACAATGAGCAGTTCTTC. The chain has TRBV6-2 or TRBV6-3 and TRBJ2-1; 11 bases are a match to TRBD2. Looked up from germline, CDR1 is MNHEY and CDR2 is SVGEGT. This CDR3 region has 16 residues. V shed 5 bases, J shed 3 bases, and the junction held 6 bases outside the gene matches.

Points on this clonotype: The junction departs from the called germline gene at one end, perhaps through a read error. The V and J genes are TRBV28 and TRBJ1-6; 8 bases fit TRBD1. CDR1 and CDR2 from the germline V gene are MDHEN and SYDVKM. The CDR3 covers 16 residues. As DNA, the CDR3 is TGTGCCAGAAGTTTACCCAGGGGGCGCGCTAATTCACCCCTCCACTTT. Translating gives CARSLPRGRANSPLHF.

The chain uses TRBV12-3 or TRBV12-4 and TRBJ1-6; D possibly corresponds to TRBD1 (5 bases). The V end lost 2 bases, the J end lost 10 bases, and 12 bases lay between the germline ends. CDR3 length equals 14 residues. This CDR3 reads CASSLQGGISPLHF. The CDR3 coding sequence is TGTGCCAGCAGTTTACAGGGAGGCATATCACCCCTCCACTTT.

This clonotype showed up many times. V usage is TRBV7-8 and J usage is TRBJ1-5, with 8 bases fitting TRBD1. The germline V gene encodes CDR1 SGHVS and CDR2 FQNEAQ. V was clipped by 5 bases and J by 1 base; unmatched bases: 10. This CDR3 comprises 17 residues. CDR3 loop: CASSAWTGLGSNQPQHF. Here the CDR3 DNA reads TGTGCCAGCAGCGCTTGGACAGGGCTCGGAAGCAATCAGCCCCAGCATTTT.